These T cell receptor beta chains were read from a single sample in a study of radiotherapy plus CTLA-4 blockade in lung cancer. The protocol was immunoSEQ multiplex PCR, while the TCRdb copy is restricted to in-frame clones and leaves out a portion. The data contain 45,000 to 55,000 clones, approximately 78% of them singletons. This specimen was peripheral blood, taken from a patient treated with radiotherapy plus ipilimumab. The source of these receptors is a human donor with non-small cell lung cancer who had stable disease on radiotherapy plus ipilimumab. Both conserved end residues are part of each CDR3. The D gene is left open where the match is weak. Clone size is stated in some rows and not others, as once, few, many or a class when expanded.

V gene: TRBV9; clone size: few; J gene: TRBJ2-3; D gene: NA; CDR3 protein: CASSVVPGTDTQYF; CDR3 DNA: TGTGCCAGCAGCGTAGTTCCGGGCACAGATACGCAGTATTTT
V gene: TRBV19; clone size: NA; J gene: TRBJ2-7; D gene: TRBD1; CDR3 protein: CASSLGTGSYEQYF; CDR3 DNA: TGTGCCAGTAGTCTTGGGACAGGGAGCTACGAGCAGTACTTC
V gene: TRBV5-1; clone size: few; J gene: TRBJ1-1; D gene: NA; CDR3 protein: CASSLVGGNTEAFF; CDR3 DNA: TGCGCCAGCAGCTTGGTCGGGGGGAACACTGAAGCTTTCTTT
V gene: TRBV6-1; clone size: NA; J gene: TRBJ1-2; D gene: NA; CDR3 protein: CASSEDSLWGYTF; CDR3 DNA: TGTGCCAGCAGTGAGGACAGCTTGTGGGGCTACACCTTC
V gene: TRBV11-3; clone size: NA; J gene: TRBJ2-2; D gene: TRBD1; CDR3 protein: CASSLEWTGDTGELFF; CDR3 DNA: TGTGCCAGCAGCTTAGAGTGGACAGGGGACACCGGGGAGCTGTTTTTT
V gene: TRBV4-2; clone size: NA; J gene: TRBJ1-2; D gene: NA; CDR3 protein: CASSQVGVRSNYGYTF; CDR3 DNA: TGTGCCAGCAGCCAAGTAGGGGTTAGGAGTAACTATGGCTACACCTTC
V gene: TRBV7-9; clone size: NA; J gene: TRBJ2-3; D gene: NA; CDR3 protein: CASSRAQGTQYF; CDR3 DNA: TGTGCCAGCAGCCGAGCACAGGGAACGCAGTATTTT
V gene: TRBV5-1; clone size: NA; J gene: TRBJ2-5; D gene: TRBD2; CDR3 protein: CASSFRPTIGLAGGETQYF; CDR3 DNA: TGCGCCAGCAGCTTCCGACCTACTATCGGACTAGCGGGAGGAGAGACCCAGTACTTC
V gene: TRBV5-1; clone size: NA; J gene: TRBJ1-1; D gene: NA; CDR3 protein: CASSLSRAGNTEAFF; CDR3 DNA: TGCGCCAGCAGCTTGTCCCGGGCGGGGAACACTGAAGCTTTCTTT
V gene: TRBV30; clone size: few; J gene: TRBJ2-1; D gene: TRBD2; CDR3 protein: CAWRPLGLAGGGEQFF; CDR3 DNA: TGTGCCTGGAGGCCCCTGGGACTAGCGGGAGGCGGTGAGCAGTTCTTC
V gene: TRBV7-9; clone size: NA; J gene: TRBJ2-2; D gene: TRBD2; CDR3 protein: CASSQRLAGTGELFF; CDR3 DNA: TGTGCCAGCAGCCAAAGACTAGCGGGAACCGGGGAGCTGTTTTTT
V gene: TRBV10-2; clone size: NA; J gene: TRBJ2-7; D gene: TRBD2; CDR3 protein: CASSVSGRTYEQYF; CDR3 DNA: TGCGCCAGCAGTGTTAGCGGGAGGACCTACGAGCAGTACTTC
V gene: TRBV7-8; clone size: NA; J gene: TRBJ1-1; D gene: TRBD1; CDR3 protein: CASSLGPGTVNTEAFF; CDR3 DNA: TGTGCCAGCAGCTTAGGTCCCGGGACAGTGAACACTGAAGCTTTCTTT
V gene: TRBV27; clone size: NA; J gene: TRBJ1-1; D gene: NA; CDR3 protein: CASAGGRGTEAFF; CDR3 DNA: TGTGCCAGCGCCGGTGGAAGGGGCACTGAAGCTTTCTTT
V gene: TRBV2; clone size: NA; J gene: TRBJ2-5; D gene: TRBD2; CDR3 protein: CASRVGLAGGETQYF; CDR3 DNA: TGTGCCAGCAGAGTCGGACTAGCGGGAGGCGAGACCCAGTACTTC
V gene: TRBV7-2; clone size: NA; J gene: TRBJ2-7; D gene: NA; CDR3 protein: CARSNQADSSYEQYF; CDR3 DNA: TGTGCCAGGAGCAACCAGGCAGACAGCTCCTACGAGCAGTACTTC
V gene: TRBV4-2; clone size: few; J gene: TRBJ2-2; D gene: TRBD2; CDR3 protein: CASSRLAGDTGELFF; CDR3 DNA: TGTGCCAGCAGCCGACTAGCGGGAGACACCGGGGAGCTGTTTTTT
V gene: TRBV4-1; clone size: NA; J gene: TRBJ2-5; D gene: TRBD2; CDR3 protein: CASSPAGGSAETQYF; CDR3 DNA: TGCGCCAGCAGCCCGGCGGGCGGGAGCGCGGAGACCCAGTACTTC
V gene: TRBV9; clone size: NA; J gene: TRBJ2-3; D gene: TRBD2; CDR3 protein: CASSVGSGVSTDTQYF; CDR3 DNA: TGTGCCAGCAGCGTAGGCAGCGGGGTTAGCACAGATACGCAGTATTTT
V gene: TRBV19; clone size: NA; J gene: TRBJ1-5; D gene: NA; CDR3 protein: CATLPGLGYSNQPQHF; CDR3 DNA: TGTGCCACATTACCAGGTCTTGGGTATAGCAATCAGCCCCAGCATTTT
V gene: TRBV28; clone size: NA; J gene: TRBJ2-7; D gene: TRBD1; CDR3 protein: CASRRTGGAYEQYF; CDR3 DNA: TGTGCCAGCAGGCGAACAGGGGGCGCGTACGAGCAGTACTTC
V gene: TRBV4-3; clone size: NA; J gene: TRBJ2-7; D gene: TRBD1; CDR3 protein: CASSQGYRGPYEQYF; CDR3 DNA: TGCGCCAGCAGCCAAGGGTACAGGGGGCCCTACGAGCAGTACTTC
V gene: TRBV19; clone size: NA; J gene: TRBJ2-3; D gene: NA; CDR3 protein: CASSTTLADTQYF; CDR3 DNA: TGTGCCAGTAGTACAACACTAGCAGATACGCAGTATTTT
V gene: TRBV6-1; clone size: NA; J gene: TRBJ2-3; D gene: NA; CDR3 protein: CASSRVEDTQYF; CDR3 DNA: TGTGCCAGCAGTCGGGTGGAAGATACGCAGTATTTT
V gene: TRBV27; clone size: NA; J gene: TRBJ2-7; D gene: NA; CDR3 protein: CASSFASDYEQYF; CDR3 DNA: TGTGCCAGCAGTTTCGCTAGCGACTACGAGCAGTACTTC
V gene: TRBV5-6; clone size: NA; J gene: TRBJ1-2; D gene: NA; CDR3 protein: CASRAGDGYTF; CDR3 DNA: TGTGCCAGCAGGGCAGGGGATGGCTACACCTTC
V gene: TRBV19; clone size: once; J gene: TRBJ2-6; D gene: NA; CDR3 protein: CASGLGQTGANVLTF; CDR3 DNA: TGTGCCAGTGGACTAGGACAGACTGGGGCCAACGTCCTGACTTTC
V gene: TRBV5-1; clone size: NA; J gene: TRBJ2-1; D gene: TRBD2; CDR3 protein: CASSLVGGGSSYNEQFF; CDR3 DNA: TGCGCCAGCAGCTTGGTTGGGGGGGGGAGCTCCTACAATGAGCAGTTCTTC
V gene: TRBV5-6; clone size: NA; J gene: TRBJ2-1; D gene: TRBD2; CDR3 protein: CASSLDGLAGVNEQFF; CDR3 DNA: TGTGCCAGCAGCTTGGATGGTTTAGCGGGGGTCAATGAGCAGTTCTTC
V gene: TRBV19; clone size: once; J gene: TRBJ2-7; D gene: NA; CDR3 protein: CASSIDLAGWLEQYF; CDR3 DNA: TGTGCCAGTAGTATAGATCTTGCGGGATGGCTCGAGCAGTACTTC
V gene: TRBV19; clone size: few; J gene: TRBJ1-4; D gene: NA; CDR3 protein: CASNPGDTEKLFF; CDR3 DNA: TGTGCCAGTAACCCAGGGGACACTGAAAAACTGTTTTTT
V gene: TRBV7-2; clone size: NA; J gene: TRBJ2-1; D gene: NA; CDR3 protein: CASSTYRDSYNEQFF; CDR3 DNA: TGTGCCAGCAGCACATACAGGGATTCCTACAATGAGCAGTTCTTC
V gene: TRBV5-5; clone size: NA; J gene: TRBJ1-1; D gene: TRBD1; CDR3 protein: CASSFRGPDRVVTEAFF; CDR3 DNA: TGTGCCAGCAGCTTTAGGGGCCCGGACAGGGTGGTCACTGAAGCTTTCTTT
V gene: TRBV7-2; clone size: NA; J gene: TRBJ1-4; D gene: TRBD1; CDR3 protein: CASSLYPTGPNEKLFF; CDR3 DNA: TGTGCCAGCAGCTTATACCCGACAGGGCCTAATGAAAAACTGTTTTTT
V gene: TRBV12-5; clone size: NA; J gene: TRBJ2-7; D gene: TRBD2; CDR3 protein: CASGLGTPEREDEQYF; CDR3 DNA: TGTGCTAGTGGTTTGGGGACCCCTGAGCGGGAGGACGAGCAGTACTTC
V gene: TRBV28; clone size: NA; J gene: TRBJ2-1; D gene: NA; CDR3 protein: CASSSPRTANNEQFF; CDR3 DNA: TGTGCCAGCAGTTCCCCCCGGACAGCCAACAATGAGCAGTTCTTC
V gene: TRBV18; clone size: NA; J gene: TRBJ2-1; D gene: NA; CDR3 protein: CASSPPRVGNEQFF; CDR3 DNA: TGTGCCAGCTCACCACCCAGGGTTGGCAATGAGCAGTTCTTC
V gene: TRBV7-2; clone size: NA; J gene: TRBJ2-7; D gene: NA; CDR3 protein: CASSLTLRAYEQYF; CDR3 DNA: TGTGCCAGCAGCTTAACACTCCGGGCCTACGAGCAGTACTTC
V gene: TRBV6-4; clone size: once; J gene: TRBJ2-7; D gene: NA; CDR3 protein: CASSQARDLFYEQYF; CDR3 DNA: TGTGCCAGCAGTCAGGCGAGGGACTTATTCTACGAGCAGTACTTC
V gene: TRBV5-1; clone size: NA; J gene: TRBJ2-3; D gene: NA; CDR3 protein: CASTTVSSSTDTQYF; CDR3 DNA: TGCGCCAGCACCACAGTTTCCTCTAGCACAGATACGCAGTATTTT
V gene: TRBV7-9; clone size: NA; J gene: TRBJ2-7; D gene: NA; CDR3 protein: CASSFSSAEQYF; CDR3 DNA: TGTGCCAGCAGCTTTTCTAGCGCCGAGCAGTACTTC
V gene: TRBV5-4; clone size: NA; J gene: TRBJ2-1; D gene: TRBD2; CDR3 protein: CASSLEAGGMRNEQFF; CDR3 DNA: TGTGCCAGCAGCTTGGAGGCGGGAGGGATGCGGAATGAGCAGTTCTTC
V gene: TRBV28; clone size: NA; J gene: TRBJ2-3; D gene: NA; CDR3 protein: CASSFRDGTGGDTQYF; CDR3 DNA: TGTGCCAGCAGTTTCCGCGACGGGACTGGGGGAGATACGCAGTATTTT
V gene: TRBV2; clone size: NA; J gene: TRBJ2-3; D gene: TRBD2; CDR3 protein: CASSEPGLAEPDTQYF; CDR3 DNA: TGTGCCAGCAGTGAACCGGGACTAGCGGAGCCAGATACGCAGTATTTT
V gene: TRBV4-3; clone size: NA; J gene: TRBJ2-1; D gene: TRBD1; CDR3 protein: CASSQDGGRGSYNEQFF; CDR3 DNA: TGCGCCAGCAGCCAAGATGGGGGCAGGGGGTCCTACAATGAGCAGTTCTTC
V gene: TRBV19; clone size: few; J gene: TRBJ1-1; D gene: NA; CDR3 protein: CASSRTPLNTEAFF; CDR3 DNA: TGTGCCAGTAGCCGGACACCACTGAACACTGAAGCTTTCTTT
V gene: TRBV6-1; clone size: NA; J gene: TRBJ1-1; D gene: NA; CDR3 protein: CASSEAYYFYF; CDR3 DNA: TGTGCCAGCAGTGAAGCGTACTATTTCTACTTT
V gene: TRBV7-8; clone size: NA; J gene: TRBJ2-1; D gene: NA; CDR3 protein: CASSLRAGSTNEQFF; CDR3 DNA: TGTGCCAGCAGCTTGAGGGCAGGCTCCACCAATGAGCAGTTCTTC
V gene: TRBV2; clone size: NA; J gene: TRBJ2-2; D gene: TRBD2; CDR3 protein: CASRERSGGWNTGELFF; CDR3 DNA: TGTGCCAGCAGAGAACGATCGGGAGGGTGGAACACCGGGGAGCTGTTTTTT
V gene: TRBV7-9; clone size: once; J gene: TRBJ2-1; D gene: TRBD2; CDR3 protein: CASSARTSGSYNEQFF; CDR3 DNA: TGTGCCAGCAGCGCGCGGACTAGCGGCTCTTACAATGAGCAGTTCTTC
V gene: TRBV18; clone size: NA; J gene: TRBJ2-5; D gene: NA; CDR3 protein: CASSPTLLRRGTKTQYF; CDR3 DNA: TGTGCCAGCTCACCCACATTACTTAGGAGGGGCACGAAGACCCAGTACTTC
V gene: TRBV9; clone size: NA; J gene: TRBJ2-3; D gene: TRBD2; CDR3 protein: CASSVGLARSTDTQYF; CDR3 DNA: TGTGCCAGCAGCGTAGGACTAGCACGAAGCACAGATACGCAGTATTTT
V gene: TRBV28; clone size: NA; J gene: TRBJ1-2; D gene: NA; CDR3 protein: CASSLLGIGGANYGYTF; CDR3 DNA: TGTGCCAGCAGTTTATTGGGCATCGGGGGAGCTAACTATGGCTACACCTTC